This TCR beta chain is drawn from a study of blood T cell repertoires in COVID-19. The CDR3 has 16 amino acids. Germline loops: CDR1 SGHAT, CDR2 FQNNGV. Trimming stripped 6 bases from V and 0 bases from J, with 18 bases between. Generated by immunoSEQ multiplex PCR, the TCRdb table keeps only in-frame clones and is missing some. This sample has about 370,000 clones, with under 90% found just once. Ages ranged from about 18 to 89 years, with residence in around 24 US areas. The sequencing input was PBMCs or T cells enriched from blood (not recorded which). V and J are TRBV11-2 and TRBJ2-7; TRBD1 is a possible D gene (6 bases). The TCR sequence derives from a woman in her twenties or thirties who had recovered from COVID-19. The CDR3 region is CASSYLRGRSSYEQYF. CDR3 nucleotide sequence: TGTGCCAGCAGTTACCTCAGGGGCCGGAGCTCCTACGAGCAGTACTTC.